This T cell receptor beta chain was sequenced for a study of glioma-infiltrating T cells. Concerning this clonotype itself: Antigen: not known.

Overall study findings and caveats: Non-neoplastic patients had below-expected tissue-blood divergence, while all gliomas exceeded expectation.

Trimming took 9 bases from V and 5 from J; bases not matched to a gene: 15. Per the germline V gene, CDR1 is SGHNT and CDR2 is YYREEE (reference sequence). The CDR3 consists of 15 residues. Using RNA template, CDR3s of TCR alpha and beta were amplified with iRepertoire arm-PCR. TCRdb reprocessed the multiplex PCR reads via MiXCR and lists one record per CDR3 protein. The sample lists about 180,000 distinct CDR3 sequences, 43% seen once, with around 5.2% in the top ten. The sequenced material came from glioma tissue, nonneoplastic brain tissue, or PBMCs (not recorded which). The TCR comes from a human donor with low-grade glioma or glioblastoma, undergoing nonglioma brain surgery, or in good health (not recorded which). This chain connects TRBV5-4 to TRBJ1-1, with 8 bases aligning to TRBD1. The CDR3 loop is CATYSGGNRETEAFF. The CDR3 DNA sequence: TGTGCCACTTATTCAGGGGGCAATAGGGAAACTGAAGCTTTCTTT.